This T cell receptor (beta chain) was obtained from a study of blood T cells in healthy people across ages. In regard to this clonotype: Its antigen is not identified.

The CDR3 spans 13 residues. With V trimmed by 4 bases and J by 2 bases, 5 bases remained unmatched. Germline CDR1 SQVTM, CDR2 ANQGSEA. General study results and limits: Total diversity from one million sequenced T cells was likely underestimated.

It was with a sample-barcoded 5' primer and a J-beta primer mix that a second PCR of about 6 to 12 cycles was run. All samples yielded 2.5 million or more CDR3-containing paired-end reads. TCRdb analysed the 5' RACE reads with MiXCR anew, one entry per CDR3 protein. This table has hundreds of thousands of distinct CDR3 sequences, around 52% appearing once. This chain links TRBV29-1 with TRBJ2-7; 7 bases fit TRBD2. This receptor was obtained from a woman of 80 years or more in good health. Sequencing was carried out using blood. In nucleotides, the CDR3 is TGCAGCGTTGGAGAAGCGGGGCCCTACGAGCAGTACTTC. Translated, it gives CSVGEAGPYEQYF.